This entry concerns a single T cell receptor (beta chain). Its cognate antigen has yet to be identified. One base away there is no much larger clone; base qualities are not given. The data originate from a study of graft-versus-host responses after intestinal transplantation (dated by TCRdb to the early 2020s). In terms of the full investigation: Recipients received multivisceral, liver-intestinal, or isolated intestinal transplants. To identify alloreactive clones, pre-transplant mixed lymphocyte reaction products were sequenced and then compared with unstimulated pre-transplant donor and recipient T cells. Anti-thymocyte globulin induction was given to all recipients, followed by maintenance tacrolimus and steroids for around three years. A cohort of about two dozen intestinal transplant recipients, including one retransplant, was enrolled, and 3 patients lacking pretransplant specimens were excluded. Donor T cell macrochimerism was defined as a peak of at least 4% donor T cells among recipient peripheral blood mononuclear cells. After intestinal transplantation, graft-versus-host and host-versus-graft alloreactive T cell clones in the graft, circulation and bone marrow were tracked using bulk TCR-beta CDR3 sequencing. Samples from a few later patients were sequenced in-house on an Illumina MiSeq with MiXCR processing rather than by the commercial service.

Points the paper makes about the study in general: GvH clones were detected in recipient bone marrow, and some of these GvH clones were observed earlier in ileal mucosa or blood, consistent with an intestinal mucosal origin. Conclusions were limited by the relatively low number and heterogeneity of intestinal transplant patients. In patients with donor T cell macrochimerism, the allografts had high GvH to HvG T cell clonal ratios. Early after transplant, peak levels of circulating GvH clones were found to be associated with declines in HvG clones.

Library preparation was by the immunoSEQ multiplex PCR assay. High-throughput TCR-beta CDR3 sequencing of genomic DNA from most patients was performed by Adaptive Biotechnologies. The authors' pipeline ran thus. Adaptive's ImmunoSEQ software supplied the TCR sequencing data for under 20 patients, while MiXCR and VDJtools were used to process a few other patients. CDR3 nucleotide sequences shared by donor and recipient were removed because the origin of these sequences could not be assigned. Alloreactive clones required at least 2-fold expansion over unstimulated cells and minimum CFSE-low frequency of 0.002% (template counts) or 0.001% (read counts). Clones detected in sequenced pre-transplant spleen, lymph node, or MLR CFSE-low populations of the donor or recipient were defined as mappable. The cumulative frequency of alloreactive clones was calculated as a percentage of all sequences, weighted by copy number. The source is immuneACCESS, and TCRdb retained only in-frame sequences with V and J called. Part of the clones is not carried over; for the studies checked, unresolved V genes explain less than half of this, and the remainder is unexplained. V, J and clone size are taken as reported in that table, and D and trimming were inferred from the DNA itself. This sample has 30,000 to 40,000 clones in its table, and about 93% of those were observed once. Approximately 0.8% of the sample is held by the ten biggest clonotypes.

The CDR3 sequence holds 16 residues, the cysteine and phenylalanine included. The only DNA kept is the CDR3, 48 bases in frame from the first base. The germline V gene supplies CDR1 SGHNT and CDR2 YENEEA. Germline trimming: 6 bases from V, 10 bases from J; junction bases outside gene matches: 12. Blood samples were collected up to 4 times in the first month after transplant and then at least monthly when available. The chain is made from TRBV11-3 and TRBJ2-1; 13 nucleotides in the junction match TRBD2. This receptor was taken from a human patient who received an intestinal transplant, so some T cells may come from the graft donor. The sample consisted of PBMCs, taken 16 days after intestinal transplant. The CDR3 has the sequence CASSDPGLAGLREQFF. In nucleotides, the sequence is TGTGCCAGCAGTGACCCGGGACTAGCGGGATTGAGGGAGCAGTTCTTC.